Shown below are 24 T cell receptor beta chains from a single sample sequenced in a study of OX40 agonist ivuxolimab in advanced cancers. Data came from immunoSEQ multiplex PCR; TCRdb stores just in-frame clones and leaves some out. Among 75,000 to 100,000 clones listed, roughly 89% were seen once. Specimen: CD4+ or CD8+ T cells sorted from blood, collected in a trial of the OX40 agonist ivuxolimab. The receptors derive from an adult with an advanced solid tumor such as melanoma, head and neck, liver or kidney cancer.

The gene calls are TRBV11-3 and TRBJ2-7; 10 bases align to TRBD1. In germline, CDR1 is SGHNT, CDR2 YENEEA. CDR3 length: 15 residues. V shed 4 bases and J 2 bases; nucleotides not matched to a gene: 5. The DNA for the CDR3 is TGTGCCAGCAGCTCAGGGACAGGGGACCCCTACGAGCAGTACTTC. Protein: CASSSGTGDPYEQYF. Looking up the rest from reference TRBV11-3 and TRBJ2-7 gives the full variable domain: EAGVVQSPRYKIIEKKQPVAFWCNPISGHNTLYWYLQNLGQGPELLIRYENEEAVDDSQLPKDRFSAERLKGVDSTLKIQPAELGDSAVYLCASSSGTGDPYEQYFGPGTRLTVT.

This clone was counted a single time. Written as DNA, the CDR3 is TGTGCCAGTAGTATACGGGCGGGAGGTCAAGAGACCCAGTACTTC. Translated, it gives CASSIRAGGQETQYF. This chain joins TRBV19 and TRBJ2-5; 8 bases agree with TRBD2. CDR1 is LNHDA, CDR2 SQIVND, per germline (reference sequence). V was clipped by 2 bases and J by 2 bases; unmatched bases: 4. This CDR3 has 15 amino acids.

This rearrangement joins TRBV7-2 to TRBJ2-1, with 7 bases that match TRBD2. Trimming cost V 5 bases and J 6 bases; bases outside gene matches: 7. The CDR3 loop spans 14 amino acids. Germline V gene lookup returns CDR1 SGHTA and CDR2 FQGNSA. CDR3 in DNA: TGTGCCAGCAGCCCAGATTGGGGGGGCAATGAGCAGTTCTTC. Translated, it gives CASSPDWGGNEQFF.

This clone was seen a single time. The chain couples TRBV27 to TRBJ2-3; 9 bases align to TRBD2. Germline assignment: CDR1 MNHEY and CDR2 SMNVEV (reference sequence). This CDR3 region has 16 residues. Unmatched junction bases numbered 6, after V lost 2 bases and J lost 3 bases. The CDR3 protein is CASSLGGLAGTDTQYF. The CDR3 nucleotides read TGTGCCAGCAGTTTAGGTGGGCTAGCGGGGACAGATACGCAGTATTTT.

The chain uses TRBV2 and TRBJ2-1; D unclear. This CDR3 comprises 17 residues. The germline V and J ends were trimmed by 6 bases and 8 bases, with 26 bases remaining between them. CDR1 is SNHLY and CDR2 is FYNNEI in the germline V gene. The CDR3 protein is CASSSGALAVGLDEQFF. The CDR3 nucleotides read TGTGCCAGCAGCTCCGGTGCTCTGGCGGTTGGGTTAGATGAGCAGTTCTTC.

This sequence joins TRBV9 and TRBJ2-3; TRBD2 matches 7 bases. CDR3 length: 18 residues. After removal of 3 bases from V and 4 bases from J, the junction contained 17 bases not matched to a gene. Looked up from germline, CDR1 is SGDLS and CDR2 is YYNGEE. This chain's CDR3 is CASSGRQRGLILADTQYF. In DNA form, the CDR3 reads TGTGCCAGCAGCGGACGCCAACGGGGACTAATCCTTGCAGATACGCAGTATTTT.

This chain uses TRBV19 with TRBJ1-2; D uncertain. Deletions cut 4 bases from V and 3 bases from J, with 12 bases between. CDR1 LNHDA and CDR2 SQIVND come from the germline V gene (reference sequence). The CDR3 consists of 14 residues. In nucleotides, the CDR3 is TGTGCCAGTAGTAATGTCTCCCCGCACTATGGCTACACCTTC. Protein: CASSNVSPHYGYTF.

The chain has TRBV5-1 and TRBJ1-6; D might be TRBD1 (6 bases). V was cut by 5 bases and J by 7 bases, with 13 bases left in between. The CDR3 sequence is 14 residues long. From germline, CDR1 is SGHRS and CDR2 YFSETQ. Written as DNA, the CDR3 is TGCGCCAGCAGGGAAGAAGGGGGGAATTCACCCCTCCACTTT. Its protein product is CASREEGGNSPLHF. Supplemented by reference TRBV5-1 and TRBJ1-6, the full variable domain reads KAGVTQTPRYLIKTRGQQVTLSCSPISGHRSVSWYQQTPGQGLQFLFEYFSETQRNKGNFPGRFSGRQFSNSRSEMNVSTLELGDSALYLCASREEGGNSPLHFGNGTRLTVT.

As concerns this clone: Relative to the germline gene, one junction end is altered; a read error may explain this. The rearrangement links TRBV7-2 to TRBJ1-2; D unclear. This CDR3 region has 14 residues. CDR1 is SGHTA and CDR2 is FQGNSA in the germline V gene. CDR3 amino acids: CASTLPGESYGYTF. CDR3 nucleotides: TGTGCCAGCACCTTACCAGGCGAATCTTATGGCTACACCTTC.

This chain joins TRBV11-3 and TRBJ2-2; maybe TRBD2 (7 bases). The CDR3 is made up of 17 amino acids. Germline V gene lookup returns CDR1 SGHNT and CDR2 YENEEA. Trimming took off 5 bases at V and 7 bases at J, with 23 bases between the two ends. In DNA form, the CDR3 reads TGTGCCAGCAGCCCGGAGGCGGGGGCAGGGGCTTTCGGGGAGCTGTTTTTT. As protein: CASSPEAGAGAFGELFF.

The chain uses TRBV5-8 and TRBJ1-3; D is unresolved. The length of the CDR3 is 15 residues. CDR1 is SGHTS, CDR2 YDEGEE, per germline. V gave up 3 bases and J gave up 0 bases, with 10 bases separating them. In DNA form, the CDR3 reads TGTGCCAGCAGCTGGTACTGGAACTCTGGAAACACCATATATTTT. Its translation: CASSWYWNSGNTIYF.

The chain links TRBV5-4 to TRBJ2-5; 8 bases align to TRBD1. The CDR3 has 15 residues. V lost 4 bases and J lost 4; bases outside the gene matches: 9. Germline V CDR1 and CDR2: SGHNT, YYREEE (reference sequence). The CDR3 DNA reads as TGTGCCAGCAGCATCGGACAGGGAGACATAGAGACCCAGTACTTC. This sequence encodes CASSIGQGDIETQYF.

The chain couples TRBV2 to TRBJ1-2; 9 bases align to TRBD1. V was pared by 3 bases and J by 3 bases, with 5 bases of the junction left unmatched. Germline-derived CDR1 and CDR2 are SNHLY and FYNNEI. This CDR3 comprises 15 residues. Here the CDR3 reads CASSERTGVYYGYTF. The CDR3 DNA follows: TGTGCCAGCAGTGAGAGGACAGGGGTTTACTATGGCTACACCTTC. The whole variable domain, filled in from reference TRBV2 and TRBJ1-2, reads EPEVTQTPSHQVTQMGQEVILRCVPISNHLYFYWYRQILGQKVEFLVSFYNNEISEKSEIFDDQFSVERPDGSNFTLKIRSTKLEDSAMYFCASSERTGVYYGYTFGSGTRLTVV.

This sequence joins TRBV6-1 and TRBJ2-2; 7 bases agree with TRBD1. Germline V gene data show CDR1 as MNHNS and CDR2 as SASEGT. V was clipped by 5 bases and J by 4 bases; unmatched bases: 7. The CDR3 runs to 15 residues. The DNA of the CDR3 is TGTGCCAGCAGTCCAACAGGGGTGCTCACCGGGGAGCTGTTTTTT. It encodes CASSPTGVLTGELFF.

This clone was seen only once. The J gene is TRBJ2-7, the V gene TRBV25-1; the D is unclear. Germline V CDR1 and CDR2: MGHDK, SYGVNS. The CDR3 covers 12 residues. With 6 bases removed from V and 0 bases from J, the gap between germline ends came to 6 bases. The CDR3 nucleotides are TGTGCCAGCAGCCTTAGCTCCTACGAGCAGTACTTC. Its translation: CASSLSSYEQYF.

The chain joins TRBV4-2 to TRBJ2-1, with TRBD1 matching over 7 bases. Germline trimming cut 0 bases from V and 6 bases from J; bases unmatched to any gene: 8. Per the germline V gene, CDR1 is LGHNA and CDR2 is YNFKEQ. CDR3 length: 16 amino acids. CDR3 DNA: TGTGCCAGCAGCCAAGAAGGGGGCGCTAGCCGCAATGAGCAGTTCTTC. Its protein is CASSQEGGASRNEQFF.

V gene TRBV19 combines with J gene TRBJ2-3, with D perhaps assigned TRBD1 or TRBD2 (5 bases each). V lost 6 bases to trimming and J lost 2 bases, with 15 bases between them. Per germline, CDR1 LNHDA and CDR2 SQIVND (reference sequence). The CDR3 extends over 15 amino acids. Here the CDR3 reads CASSPSGTHTDTQYF. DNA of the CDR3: TGTGCCAGTAGCCCATCGGGGACGCACACAGATACGCAGTATTTT.

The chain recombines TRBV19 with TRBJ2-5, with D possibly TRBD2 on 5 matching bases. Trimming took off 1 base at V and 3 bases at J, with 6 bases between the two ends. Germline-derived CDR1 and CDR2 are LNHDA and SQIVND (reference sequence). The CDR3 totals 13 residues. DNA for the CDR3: TGTGCCAGTAGTATAGTCGGGGAAGAGACCCAGTACTTC. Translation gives CASSIVGEETQYF.

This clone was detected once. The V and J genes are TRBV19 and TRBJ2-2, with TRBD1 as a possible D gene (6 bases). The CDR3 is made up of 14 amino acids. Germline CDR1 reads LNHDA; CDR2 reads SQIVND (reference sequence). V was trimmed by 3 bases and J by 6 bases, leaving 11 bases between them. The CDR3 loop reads CASSIGGRAGELFF. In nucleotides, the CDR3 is TGTGCCAGTAGTATTGGGGGCCGGGCCGGGGAGCTGTTTTTT.

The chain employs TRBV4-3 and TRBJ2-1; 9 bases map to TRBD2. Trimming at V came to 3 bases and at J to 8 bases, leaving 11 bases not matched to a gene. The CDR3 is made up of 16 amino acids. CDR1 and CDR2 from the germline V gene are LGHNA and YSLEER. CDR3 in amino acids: CASSQVSGRLIDEQFF. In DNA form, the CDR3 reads TGCGCCAGCAGCCAGGTCAGCGGGAGGCTTATCGATGAGCAGTTCTTC.

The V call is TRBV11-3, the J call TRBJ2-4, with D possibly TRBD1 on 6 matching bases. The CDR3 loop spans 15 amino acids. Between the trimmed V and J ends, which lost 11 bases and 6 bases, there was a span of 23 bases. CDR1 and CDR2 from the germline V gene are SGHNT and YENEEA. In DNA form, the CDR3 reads TGTGCCTCCCACGGGGCAGGGGATCATTCAAACATTCAGTACTTC. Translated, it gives CASHGAGDHSNIQYF. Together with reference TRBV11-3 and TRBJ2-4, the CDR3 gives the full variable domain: EAGVVQSPRYKIIEKKQPVAFWCNPISGHNTLYWYLQNLGQGPELLIRYENEEAVDDSQLPKDRFSAERLKGVDSTLKIQPAELGDSAVYLCASHGAGDHSNIQYFGAGTRLSVL.

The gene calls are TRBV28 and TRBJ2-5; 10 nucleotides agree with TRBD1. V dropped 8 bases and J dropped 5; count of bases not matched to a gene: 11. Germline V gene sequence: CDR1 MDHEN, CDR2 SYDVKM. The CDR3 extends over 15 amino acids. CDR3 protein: CASGGDRGFSETQYF. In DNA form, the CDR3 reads TGTGCCAGCGGCGGGGACAGGGGCTTTTCGGAGACCCAGTACTTC.

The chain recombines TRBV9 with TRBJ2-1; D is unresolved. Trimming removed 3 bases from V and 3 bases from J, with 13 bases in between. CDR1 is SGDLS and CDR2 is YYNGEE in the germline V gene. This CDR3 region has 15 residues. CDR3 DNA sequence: TGTGCCAGCAGCGCGCACTCCTTGGGCTACAATGAGCAGTTCTTC. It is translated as CASSAHSLGYNEQFF.

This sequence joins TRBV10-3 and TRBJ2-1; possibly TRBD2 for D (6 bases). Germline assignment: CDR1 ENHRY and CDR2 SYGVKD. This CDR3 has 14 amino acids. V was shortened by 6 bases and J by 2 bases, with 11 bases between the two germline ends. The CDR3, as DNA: TGTGCCATCAGAGGTAGCGGAACCTACAATGAGCAGTTCTTC. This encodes CAIRGSGTYNEQFF.